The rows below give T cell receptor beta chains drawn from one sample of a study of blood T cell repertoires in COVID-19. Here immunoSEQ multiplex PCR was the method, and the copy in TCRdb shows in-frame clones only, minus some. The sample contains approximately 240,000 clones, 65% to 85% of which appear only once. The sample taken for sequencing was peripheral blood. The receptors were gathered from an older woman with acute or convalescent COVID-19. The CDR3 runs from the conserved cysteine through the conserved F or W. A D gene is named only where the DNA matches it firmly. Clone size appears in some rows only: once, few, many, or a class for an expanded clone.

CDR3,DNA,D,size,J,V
CASSQRGLDYGYTF,TGTGCCAGCAGCCAAAGGGGATTGGACTATGGCTACACCTTC,.,.,TRBJ1-2,TRBV3-1/TRBV3-2
CASSNSGTGLETQYF,TGTGCCAGCAGTAATTCCGGGACAGGGCTTGAGACCCAGTACTTC,TRBD1,.,TRBJ2-5,TRBV27
CATSVATGPYGYTF,TGTGCCACCAGCGTAGCGACAGGGCCCTATGGCTACACCTTC,TRBD1,once,TRBJ1-2,TRBV15
CASSLAGQGNQPQHF,TGTGCCAGCAGCTTAGCGGGACAGGGCAATCAGCCCCAGCATTTT,TRBD1,few,TRBJ1-5,TRBV7-2
CASSLETGLRGYTF,TGTGCCAGCAGCTTAGAGACAGGGCTTCGGGGCTACACCTTC,TRBD1,.,TRBJ1-2,TRBV7-9
CASSFNSYTGELFF,TGTGCCAGTAGTTTCAATTCATACACCGGGGAGCTGTTTTTT,.,.,TRBJ2-2,TRBV19
CASSIGEGAIGTDTQYF,TGTGCCAGTAGTATAGGTGAGGGGGCGATAGGCACAGATACGCAGTATTTT,TRBD1,once,TRBJ2-3,TRBV19
CASSFGQSYGYTF,TGTGCCAGCAGTTTTGGGCAGAGCTATGGCTACACCTTC,.,.,TRBJ1-2,TRBV12-3/TRBV12-4
CATSDPQRGTEAFF,TGTGCCACCAGTGATCCACAGAGGGGGACTGAAGCTTTCTTT,.,once,TRBJ1-1,TRBV24-1
CASSLRPQGASYEQYF,TGCGCCAGCAGCTTGAGGCCACAGGGGGCTTCGTACGAGCAGTACTTC,TRBD1,few,TRBJ2-7,TRBV5-1
CASSPVLATAGGYGEKLFF,TGTGCCAGCAGCCCAGTTCTTGCCACAGCGGGGGGCTATGGTGAAAAACTGTTTTTT,.,.,TRBJ1-4,TRBV7-9
CASSIGQGGFSNQPQHF,TGTGCCAGCAGTATAGGACAGGGAGGATTTAGCAATCAGCCCCAGCATTTT,TRBD1,.,TRBJ1-5,TRBV2
CASGLVLQGLWETQYF,TGTGCTAGTGGTTTGGTACTACAGGGGCTGTGGGAGACCCAGTACTTC,TRBD1,.,TRBJ2-5,TRBV12-5
CASSLVDSAYGYTF,TGTGCCAGCAGCTTGGTAGACAGTGCCTATGGCTACACCTTC,.,.,TRBJ1-2,TRBV7-8
CASSLAPGTTLGGGQYF,TGTGCCAGCAGCTTAGCGCCCGGGACGACCTTGGGGGGTGGGCAGTATTTT,.,.,TRBJ2-3,TRBV7-2
CASRKQGKNTEAFF,TGTGCCAGCAGGAAACAGGGTAAGAACACTGAAGCTTTCTTT,.,few,TRBJ1-1,TRBV6-6
CASSSSGGPGNIQYF,TGTGCCAGCAGTTCTAGCGGGGGACCGGGAAACATTCAGTACTTC,TRBD2,.,TRBJ2-4,TRBV6-5
CASSPTGQNMNTEAFF,TGTGCCAGCAGCCCGACGGGACAAAACATGAACACTGAAGCTTTCTTT,.,.,TRBJ1-1,TRBV9
CASSMRVSYEQYF,TGTGCCAGTAGTATGCGAGTGTCCTACGAGCAGTACTTC,.,.,TRBJ2-7,TRBV19
CASSLGRNTIYF,TGTGCCAGCAGCCTGGGCAGGAACACCATATATTTT,.,.,TRBJ1-3,TRBV3-1/TRBV3-2
CSVRTSGTGELFF,TGCAGCGTCCGGACTAGCGGCACCGGGGAGCTGTTTTTT,TRBD2,.,TRBJ2-2,TRBV29-1
CSVLRGENYGYTF,TGCAGCGTTCTACGGGGAGAGAACTATGGCTACACCTTC,.,.,TRBJ1-2,TRBV29-1
CASSAGLEAEQFF,TGTGCCAGTAGTGCGGGACTAGAGGCTGAGCAGTTCTTC,TRBD2,.,TRBJ2-1,TRBV19
CASSQQAGGKLFF,TGTGCCAGCAGCCAACAAGCGGGAGGGAAACTGTTTTTT,.,.,TRBJ1-4,TRBV3-1/TRBV3-2
CASSPLRQGYEQYF,TGTGCCAGCTCACCCCTGCGACAGGGTTACGAGCAGTACTTC,TRBD1,.,TRBJ2-7,TRBV18
CASSYRAEQYF,TGTGCCAGCAGTTACAGAGCCGAGCAGTACTTC,.,.,TRBJ2-7,TRBV5-6
CASSPETDYYGYTF,TGTGCCAGCAGCCCCGAGACAGATTACTATGGCTACACCTTC,.,.,TRBJ1-2,TRBV7-9
CASSQEQGSGNTIYF,TGCGCCAGCAGCCAAGAACAGGGCTCTGGAAACACCATATATTTT,.,.,TRBJ1-3,TRBV4-3
CASSLQGAKHEQFF,TGTGCCAGCAGCTTACAGGGGGCGAAACATGAGCAGTTCTTC,TRBD1,.,TRBJ2-1,TRBV7-3
CASGPGTGGTEAFF,TGTGCTAGTGGTCCCGGGACAGGAGGGACTGAAGCTTTCTTT,TRBD1,once,TRBJ1-1,TRBV12-5
CASSQPQGTNSPLHF,TGTGCCAGCAGCCAACCGCAGGGAACCAATTCACCCCTCCACTTT,.,.,TRBJ1-6,TRBV3-1/TRBV3-2
CASSLIGVDTQYF,TGTGCCAGCAGTTTAATCGGGGTAGATACGCAGTATTTT,.,.,TRBJ2-3,TRBV12-3/TRBV12-4